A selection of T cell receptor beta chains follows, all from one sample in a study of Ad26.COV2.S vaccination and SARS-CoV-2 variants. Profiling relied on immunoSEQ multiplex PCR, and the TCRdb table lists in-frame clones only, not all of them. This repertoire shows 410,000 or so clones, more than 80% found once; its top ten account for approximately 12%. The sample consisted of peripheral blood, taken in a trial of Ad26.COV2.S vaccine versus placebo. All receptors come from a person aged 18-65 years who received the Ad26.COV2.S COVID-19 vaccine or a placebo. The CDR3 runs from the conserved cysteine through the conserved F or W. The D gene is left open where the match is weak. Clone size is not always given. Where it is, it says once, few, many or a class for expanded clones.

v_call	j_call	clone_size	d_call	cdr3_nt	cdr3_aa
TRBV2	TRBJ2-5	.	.	TGTGCCAGCAGTGGACAACTGCAACGGGAGACCCAGTACTTC	CASSGQLQRETQYF
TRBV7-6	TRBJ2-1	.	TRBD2	TGTGCCAGCAGCTTAGGCCCGGGAGGGGACAATGAGCAGTTCTTC	CASSLGPGGDNEQFF
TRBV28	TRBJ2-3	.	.	TGTGCCAGCAGTAGGGCCCCCGTACCAGATACGCAGTATTTT	CASSRAPVPDTQYF
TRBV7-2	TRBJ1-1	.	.	TGTGCCAGCAGCTTAGCGCGGGTTGGTTTAAGGGGGAACACTGAAGCTTTCTTT	CASSLARVGLRGNTEAFF
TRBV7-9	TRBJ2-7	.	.	TGTGCCAGCAGCCCCCGGGAAGAACCCCTTCGGGAGCAGTACTTC	CASSPREEPLREQYF
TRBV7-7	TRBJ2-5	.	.	TGTGCTAGCAGCTTAGGGGTGACACGCCAAGAGACCCAGTACTTC	CASSLGVTRQETQYF
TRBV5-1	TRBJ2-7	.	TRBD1	TGCGCCAGCAGCTTGTTAGGGGGCCCTAATAACTACGAGCAGTACTTC	CASSLLGGPNNYEQYF
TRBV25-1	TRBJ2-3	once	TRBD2	TGTGCCAGCAGTGAATACTGGCGGGAGGGTTTTGATACGCAGTATTTT	CASSEYWREGFDTQYF
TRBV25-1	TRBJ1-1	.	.	TGTGCCAGCAGTGAATGGGGGTTTGGCACTGAAGCTTTCTTT	CASSEWGFGTEAFF
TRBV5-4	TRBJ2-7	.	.	TGTGCCAGCAGCTTGCAGGGGCCGGCGTCTAACGAGCAGTACTTC	CASSLQGPASNEQYF
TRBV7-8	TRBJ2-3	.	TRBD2	TGTGCCAGCAGCTTAGCTAGAGCGGGAGGGCTCGCAGATACGCAGTATTTT	CASSLARAGGLADTQYF
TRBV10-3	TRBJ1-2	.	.	TGTGCCATCAGTGAGCGGGAGAACTATGGCTACACCTTC	CAISERENYGYTF
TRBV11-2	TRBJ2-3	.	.	TGTGCCAGCAGCTTAAGACTAGGCACAGATACGCAGTATTTT	CASSLRLGTDTQYF
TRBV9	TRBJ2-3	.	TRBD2	TGTGCCAGCAGCCCCGGACTAGCGGGACCCACAGATACGCAGTATTTT	CASSPGLAGPTDTQYF
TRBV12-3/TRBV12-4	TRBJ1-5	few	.	TGTGCCAGCAGTTTAAGCTCCAATCAGCCCCAGCATTTT	CASSLSSNQPQHF
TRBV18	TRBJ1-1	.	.	TGTGCCAGCTCACTGACCCAAAACACTGAAGCTTTCTTT	CASSLTQNTEAFF
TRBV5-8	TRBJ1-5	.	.	TGTGCCAGCAGCTTCGGAGGAAACGATAATCAGCCCCAGCATTTT	CASSFGGNDNQPQHF
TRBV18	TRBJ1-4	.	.	TGTGCCAGCTCACCGACGGATGCTACTAATGAAAAACTGTTTTTT	CASSPTDATNEKLFF
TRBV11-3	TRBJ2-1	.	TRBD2	TGTGCCAGCAGCCCCCTCCCGGGAGGTTCCTACAATGAGCAGTTCTTC	CASSPLPGGSYNEQFF
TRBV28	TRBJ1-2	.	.	TGTGCCAGCAGCCGACCAAACGCCCCCTATGGCTACACCTTC	CASSRPNAPYGYTF
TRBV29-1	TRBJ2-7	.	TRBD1	TGCAGCGTTGTCTCGGGGTTAGACAGGGTCACCTACGAGCAGTACTTC	CSVVSGLDRVTYEQYF
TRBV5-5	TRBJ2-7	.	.	TGTGCCAGCAGCTTGGACCGGGGGTACGAGCAGTACTTC	CASSLDRGYEQYF